This T cell receptor (beta chain) stems from a study of blood T cell repertoires in COVID-19. Sequencing was performed with immunoSEQ multiplex PCR; in TCRdb, only in-frame clones are kept and a portion is missing. This sample yields 150,000 to 200,000 clones, of which around 92% are seen a single time; 4.8% belongs to the top ten. Seattle-derived patients entered the study during active infection and were followed longitudinally. The clonotype was recovered from a man aged 25 to 45 with COVID-19, enrolled during active disease. The sequencing sample was made of peripheral blood.

The CDR3 DNA reads TGTGCCTGGAGTGTTAGGGTGAGGGCCGATCAGCCCCAGCATTTT. The encoded protein is CAWSVRVRADQPQHF. The V and J genes are TRBV30 and TRBJ1-5, with D unresolved. Germline CDR1 is GTSNPN and CDR2 is SVGIG (reference sequence). Trimming pared 0 bases from V and 5 bases from J, leaving 14 bases between. The CDR3 extends over 15 amino acids.